This paragraph reports one T cell receptor (beta chain). Its antigen is unknown. The V segment lost 4 bases and the J segment 2 bases; nucleotides outside the gene matches: 6. Per the germline V gene, CDR1 is MNHNS and CDR2 is SASEGT. The CDR3 spans 15 residues. It was with 60 Vbeta and 13 Jbeta primers that the PCR ran. Sequencing used immunoSEQ multiplex PCR; TCRdb keeps in-frame clones, though not all of them. This sample's clone table lists 60,000 to 70,000 clones. These data belong to a study of cytomegalovirus exposure and HLA in healthy donors. Whole-study results and caveats: In a later analysis, CMV-associated beta chains were mostly HLA-associated, it appeared.

The genes are TRBV6-1 and TRBJ2-7; 9 bases are shared with TRBD1. This sequence was found in a boy aged 5-17 years in good health and CMV-seronegative. The sample was PBMCs. The CDR3 sequence is CASSVGTGLTYEQYF. The CDR3 nucleotides read TGTGCCAGCAGTGTGGGGACAGGGCTAACCTACGAGCAGTACTTC.